This TCR beta chain is drawn from a study of blood T cell repertoires in COVID-19. It was during active infection that Seattle patients were enrolled and then longitudinally followed. This clone was detected a few times. Per the original data handling: Quantification of nucleated cells was approximated via reference gene primer amplification. This table comes from immunoSEQ multiplex PCR, and its TCRdb copy is limited to in-frame clones, with some not included. V and J calls and clone size are given by that table; D and trimming were obtained from the DNA. The repertoire holds a few hundred thousand clones, with 88% as singletons. Trimming took off 6 bases at V and 6 bases at J, with 12 bases between the two ends. This CDR3 has 12 amino acids. The V gene's germline CDR1 is SGHAT and CDR2 FQNNGV.

The chain joins TRBV11-2 to TRBJ2-7; D is possibly TRBD1 (6 bases). Source material: peripheral blood. This clonotype originated in a woman between 65 and 79 years old with COVID-19, enrolled during active disease. CDR3 in DNA: TGTGCCAGCAGGCCGACAGGTGGCGAGCAGTACTTC. Translated, it gives CASRPTGGEQYF.